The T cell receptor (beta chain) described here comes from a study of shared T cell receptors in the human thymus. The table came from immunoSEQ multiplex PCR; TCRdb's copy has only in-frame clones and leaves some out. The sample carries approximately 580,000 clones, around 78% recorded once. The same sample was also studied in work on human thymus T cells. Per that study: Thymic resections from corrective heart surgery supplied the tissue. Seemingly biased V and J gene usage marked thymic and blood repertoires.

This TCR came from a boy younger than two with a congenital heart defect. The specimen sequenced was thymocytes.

Here the CDR3 DNA reads TGTGCCAGCAGCCCGGTACGGGACAGGGTTAATGAGGGGTCCTACGAGCAGTACTTC. Its translation is CASSPVRDRVNEGSYEQYF. This rearrangement joins TRBV5-4 to TRBJ2-7; 9 nucleotides align to TRBD1. V lost 4 bases and J lost 1; bases outside the gene matches: 18. This CDR3 region has 19 residues. Germline lookup yields CDR1 SGHNT and CDR2 YYREEE (reference sequence).